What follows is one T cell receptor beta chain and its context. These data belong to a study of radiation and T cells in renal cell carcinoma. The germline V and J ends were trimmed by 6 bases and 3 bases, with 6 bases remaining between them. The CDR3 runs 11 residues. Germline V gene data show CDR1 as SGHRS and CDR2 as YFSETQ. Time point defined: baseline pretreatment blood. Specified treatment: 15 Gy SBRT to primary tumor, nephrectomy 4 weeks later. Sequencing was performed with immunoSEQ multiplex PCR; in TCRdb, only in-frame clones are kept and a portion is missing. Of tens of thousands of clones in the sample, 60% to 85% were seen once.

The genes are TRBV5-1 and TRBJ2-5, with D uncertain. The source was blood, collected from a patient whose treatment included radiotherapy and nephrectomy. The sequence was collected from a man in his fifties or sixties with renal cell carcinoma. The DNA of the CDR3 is TGCGCCAGCATGGGTAAAGAGACCCAGTACTTC. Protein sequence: CASMGKETQYF.